The source of this T cell receptor beta chain is a study of PD-L1 blockade in urothelial cancer. Germline assignment: CDR1 SGHTA and CDR2 FQGNSA. V was clipped by 5 bases and J by 7 bases, with 11 bases between them. The CDR3 runs 13 residues. Measured with immunoSEQ multiplex PCR; TCRdb has only the in-frame clones, and not every one. The profile shows about 88,000 clones, more than 85% of them singletons. The chain carries TRBV7-2 and TRBJ1-4; D gene ambiguous. The clonotype was recovered from a man aged 60 to 75 with urothelial cancer. The material sequenced was PBMCs, taken around atezolizumab (anti-PD-L1) treatment. CDR3 loop: CASSAKFGEKLFF. The CDR3 DNA reads as TGTGCCAGCAGCGCAAAGTTCGGTGAAAAACTGTTTTTT.